This T cell receptor (beta chain) was observed in a study of T cells in Graves' hyperthyroidism and ophthalmopathy. Overall study results and limits: Researchers found most expanded thyroid clonotypes above 0.001 in blood as well. Ophthalmopathy was model-predicted a median roughly 6.5 months pre-onset.

Using RNA transcripts as the source, TCR beta CDR3 regions were amplified. An initial round of RT-PCR targeting the TCR CDR3 relied on the HTBI primer set. In TCRdb, the multiplex PCR reads were re-called with MiXCR into one record per CDR3 protein. Seen here are about 500,000 distinct CDR3 sequences, approximately 49% observed once, and the top ten hold roughly 45%. This clonotype was seen many times. Antigen unknown. The CDR3 has 12 residues. V shed 4 bases and J shed 3 bases, with 7 bases lying between them. Germline CDR1 reads SQVTM; CDR2 reads ANQGSEA. Material: peripheral blood or thyroid tissue (not recorded which). The V and J genes are TRBV29-1 and TRBJ1-5, with no clear D. The receptor comes from an adult woman with Graves' disease, either hyperthyroidism or ophthalmopathy (not recorded which). CDR3 nucleotide sequence: TGCAGCGTTGGGCAGTTCAATCAGCCCCAGCATTTT. Translating gives CSVGQFNQPQHF.